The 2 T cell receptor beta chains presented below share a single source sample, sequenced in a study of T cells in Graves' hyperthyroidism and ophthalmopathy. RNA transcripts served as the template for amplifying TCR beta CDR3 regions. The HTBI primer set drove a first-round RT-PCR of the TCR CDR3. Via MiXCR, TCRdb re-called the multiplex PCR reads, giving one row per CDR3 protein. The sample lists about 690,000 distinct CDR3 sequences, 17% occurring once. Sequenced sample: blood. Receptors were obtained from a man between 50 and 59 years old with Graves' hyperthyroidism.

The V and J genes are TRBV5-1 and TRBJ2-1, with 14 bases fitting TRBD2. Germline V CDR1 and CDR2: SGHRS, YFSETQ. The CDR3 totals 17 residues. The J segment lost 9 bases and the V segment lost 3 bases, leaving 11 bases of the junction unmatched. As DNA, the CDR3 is TGCGCCAGCAGCTCGAGACTAGCGGGAGGGGGGAGGATTGAGCAGTTCTTC. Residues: CASSSRLAGGGRIEQFF.

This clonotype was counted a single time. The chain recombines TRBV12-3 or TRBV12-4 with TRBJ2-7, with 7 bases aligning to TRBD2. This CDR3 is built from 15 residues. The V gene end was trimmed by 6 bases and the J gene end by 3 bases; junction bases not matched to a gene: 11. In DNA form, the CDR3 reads TGTGCCAGCAGGGGGGGGGTTGTGGGATTCTACGAGCAGTACTTC. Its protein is CASRGGVVGFYEQYF.